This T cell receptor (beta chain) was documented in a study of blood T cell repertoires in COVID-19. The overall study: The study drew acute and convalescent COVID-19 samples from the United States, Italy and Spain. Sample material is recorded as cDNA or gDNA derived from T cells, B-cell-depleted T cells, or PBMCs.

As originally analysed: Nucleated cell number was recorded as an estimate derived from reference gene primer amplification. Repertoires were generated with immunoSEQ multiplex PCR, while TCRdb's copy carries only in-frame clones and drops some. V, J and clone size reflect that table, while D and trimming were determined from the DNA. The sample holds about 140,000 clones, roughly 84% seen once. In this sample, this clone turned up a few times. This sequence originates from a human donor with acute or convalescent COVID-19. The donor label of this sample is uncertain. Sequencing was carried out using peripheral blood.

CDR3 coding DNA: TGTGCCTGGAGGACCGGGAGGGGAAATTCACCCCTCCACTTT. Amino acids: CAWRTGRGNSPLHF. J is TRBJ1-6 and V is TRBV30, with D maybe TRBD1 (5 bases). This CDR3 has 14 amino acids. Trimming took 3 bases from V and 7 from J, leaving 13 bases between them. The germline V gene encodes CDR1 GTSNPN and CDR2 SVGIG (reference sequence).